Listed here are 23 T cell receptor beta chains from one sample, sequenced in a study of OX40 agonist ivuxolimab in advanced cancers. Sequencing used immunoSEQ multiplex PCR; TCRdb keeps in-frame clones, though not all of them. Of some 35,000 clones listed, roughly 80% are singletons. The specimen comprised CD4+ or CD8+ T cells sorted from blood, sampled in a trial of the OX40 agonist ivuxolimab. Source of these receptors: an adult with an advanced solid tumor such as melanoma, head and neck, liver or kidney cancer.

In nucleotides, the CDR3 is TGTGCCAGTACCCCCGGGACTAGCGGGTGGTACAATGAGCAGTTCTTC. It is translated as CASTPGTSGWYNEQFF. This chain connects TRBV19 to TRBJ2-1; 12 nucleotides line up with TRBD2. Per germline, CDR1 LNHDA and CDR2 SQIVND (reference sequence). This CDR3 contains 16 residues. The J segment lost 4 bases and the V segment lost 7 bases, leaving 8 bases of the junction unmatched.

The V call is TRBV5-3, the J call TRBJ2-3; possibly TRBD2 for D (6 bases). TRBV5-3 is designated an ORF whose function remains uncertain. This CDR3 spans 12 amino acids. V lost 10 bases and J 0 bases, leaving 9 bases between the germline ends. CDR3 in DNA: TGTGCCGGGCGGGACAGCACAGATACGCAGTATTTT. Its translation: CAGRDSTDTQYF.

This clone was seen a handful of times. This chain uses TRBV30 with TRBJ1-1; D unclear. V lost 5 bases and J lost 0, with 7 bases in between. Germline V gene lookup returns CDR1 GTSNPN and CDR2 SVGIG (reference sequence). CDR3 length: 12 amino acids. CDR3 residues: CAWQPMNTEAFF. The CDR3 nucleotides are TGTGCCTGGCAGCCTATGAACACTGAAGCTTTCTTT.

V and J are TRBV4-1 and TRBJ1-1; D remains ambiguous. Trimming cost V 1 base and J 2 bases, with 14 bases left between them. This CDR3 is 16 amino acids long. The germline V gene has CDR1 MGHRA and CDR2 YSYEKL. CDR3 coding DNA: TGCGCCAGCAGCCAAGTGAAGACCCTTAGTAACACTGAAGCTTTCTTT. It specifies CASSQVKTLSNTEAFF.

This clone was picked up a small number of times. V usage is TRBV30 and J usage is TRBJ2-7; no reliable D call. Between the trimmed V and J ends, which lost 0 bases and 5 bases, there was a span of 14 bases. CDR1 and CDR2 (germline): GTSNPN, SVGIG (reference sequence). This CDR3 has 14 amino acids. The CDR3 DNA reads TGTGCCTGGAGTGTACCTTGGCAGAAGGACGAGCAGTACTTC. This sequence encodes CAWSVPWQKDEQYF.

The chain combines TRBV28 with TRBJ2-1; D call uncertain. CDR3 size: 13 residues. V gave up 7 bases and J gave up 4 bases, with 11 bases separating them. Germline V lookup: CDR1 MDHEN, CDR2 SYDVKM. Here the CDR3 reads CASKVAQYNEQFF. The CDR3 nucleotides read TGTGCCAGCAAGGTGGCACAGTACAATGAGCAGTTCTTC.

In nucleotides, the CDR3 is TGTGCCAGCAGCTTAGAGTACCCGGACTATGGCTACACCTTC. It is translated as CASSLEYPDYGYTF. The chain couples TRBV7-9 to TRBJ1-2; no definite D call. This CDR3 is 14 amino acids long. Trimming took off 1 base at V and 3 bases at J, with 9 bases between the two ends. CDR1 is SEHNR and CDR2 is FQNEAQ in the germline V gene (reference sequence).

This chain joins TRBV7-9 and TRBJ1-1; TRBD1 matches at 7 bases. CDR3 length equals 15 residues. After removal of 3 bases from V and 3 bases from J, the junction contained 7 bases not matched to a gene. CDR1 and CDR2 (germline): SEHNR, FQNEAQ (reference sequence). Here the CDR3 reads CASSLATGTHTEAFF. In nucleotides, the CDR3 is TGTGCCAGCAGCTTGGCGACAGGGACGCACACTGAAGCTTTCTTT.

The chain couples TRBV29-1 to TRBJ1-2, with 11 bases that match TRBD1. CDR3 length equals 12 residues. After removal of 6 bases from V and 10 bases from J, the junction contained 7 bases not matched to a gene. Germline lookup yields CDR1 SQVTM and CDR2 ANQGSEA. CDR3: CSVIGDRGSYTF. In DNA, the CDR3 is TGCAGCGTGATAGGGGACAGGGGGTCCTACACCTTC.

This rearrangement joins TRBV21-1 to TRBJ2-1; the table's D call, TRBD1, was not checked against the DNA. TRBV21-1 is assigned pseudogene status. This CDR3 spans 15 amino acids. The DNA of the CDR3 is TGTGCCAGCAGCAAAAGGGACAGCTCCTACAATGAGCAGTTCTTC. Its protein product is CASSKRDSSYNEQFF.

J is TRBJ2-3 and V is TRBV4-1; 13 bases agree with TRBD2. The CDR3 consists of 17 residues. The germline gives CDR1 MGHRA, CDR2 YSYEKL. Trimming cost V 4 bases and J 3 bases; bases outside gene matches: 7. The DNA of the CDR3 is TGCGCCAGCAGCCTACTGGGACTAGCGGGGAGTACAGATACGCAGTATTTT. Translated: CASSLLGLAGSTDTQYF.

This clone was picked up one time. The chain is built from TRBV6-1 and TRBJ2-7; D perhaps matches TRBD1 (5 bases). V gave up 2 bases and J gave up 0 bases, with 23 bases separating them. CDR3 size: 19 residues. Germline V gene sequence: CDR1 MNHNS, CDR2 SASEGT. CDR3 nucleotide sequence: TGTGCCAGCAGTGAACGAATGGCAGGGATGGCCGCCCTCTCCTACGAGCAGTACTTC. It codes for CASSERMAGMAALSYEQYF.

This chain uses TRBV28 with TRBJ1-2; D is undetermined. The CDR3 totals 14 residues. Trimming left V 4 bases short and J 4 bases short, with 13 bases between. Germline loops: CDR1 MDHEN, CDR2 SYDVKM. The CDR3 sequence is CASSSFGIPYGYTF. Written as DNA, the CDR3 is TGTGCCAGCAGTTCTTTTGGCATACCCTATGGCTACACCTTC.

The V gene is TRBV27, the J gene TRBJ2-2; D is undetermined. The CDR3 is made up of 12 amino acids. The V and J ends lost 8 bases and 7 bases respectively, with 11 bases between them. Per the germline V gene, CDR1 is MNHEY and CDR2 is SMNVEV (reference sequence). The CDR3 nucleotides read TGTGCCAGCTTCTTTATGGGCGGGGAGCTGTTTTTT. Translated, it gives CASFFMGGELFF.

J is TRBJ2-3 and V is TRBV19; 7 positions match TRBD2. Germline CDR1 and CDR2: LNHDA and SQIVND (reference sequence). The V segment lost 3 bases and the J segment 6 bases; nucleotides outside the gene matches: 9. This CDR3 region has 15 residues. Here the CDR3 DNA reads TGTGCCAGTAGTATTGGAGGGAGGGTTATGGATACGCAGTATTTT. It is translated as CASSIGGRVMDTQYF. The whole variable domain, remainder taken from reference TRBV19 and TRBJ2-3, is DGGITQSPKYLFRKEGQNVTLSCEQNLNHDAMYWYRQDPGQGLRLIYYSQIVNDFQKGDIAEGYSVSREKKESFPLTVTSAQKNPTAFYLCASSIGGRVMDTQYFGPGTRLTVL.

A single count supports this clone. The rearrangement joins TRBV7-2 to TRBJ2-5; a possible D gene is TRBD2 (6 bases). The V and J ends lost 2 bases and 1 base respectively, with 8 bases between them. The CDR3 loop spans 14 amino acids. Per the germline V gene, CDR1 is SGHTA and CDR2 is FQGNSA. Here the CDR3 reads CASSLLRGQETQYF. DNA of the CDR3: TGTGCCAGCAGCTTACTGCGGGGCCAAGAGACCCAGTACTTC. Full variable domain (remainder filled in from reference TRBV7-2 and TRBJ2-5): GAGVSQSPSNKVTEKGKDVELRCDPISGHTALYWYRQSLGQGLEFLIYFQGNSAPDKSGLPSDRFSAERTGGSVSTLTIQRTQQEDSAVYLCASSLLRGQETQYFGPGTRLLVL.

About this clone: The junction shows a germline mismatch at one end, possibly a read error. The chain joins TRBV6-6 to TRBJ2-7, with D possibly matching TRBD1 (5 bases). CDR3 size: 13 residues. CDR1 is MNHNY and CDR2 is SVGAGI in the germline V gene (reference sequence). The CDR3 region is CASSYSTVNEQYF. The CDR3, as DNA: TGTGCCAGCAGCTACTCGACAGTCAACGAGCAGTACTTC.

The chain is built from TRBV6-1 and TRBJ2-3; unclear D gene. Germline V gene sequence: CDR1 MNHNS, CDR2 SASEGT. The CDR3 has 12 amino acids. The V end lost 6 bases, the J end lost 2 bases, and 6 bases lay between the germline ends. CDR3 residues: CASRDYTDTQYF. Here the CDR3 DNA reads TGTGCCAGCAGGGATTACACAGATACGCAGTATTTT.

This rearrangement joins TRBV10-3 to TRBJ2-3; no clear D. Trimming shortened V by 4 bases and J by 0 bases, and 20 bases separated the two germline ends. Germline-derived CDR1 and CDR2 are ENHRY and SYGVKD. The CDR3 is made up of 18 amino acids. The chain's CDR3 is CAISGDWTKTQSTDTQYF. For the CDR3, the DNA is TGTGCCATCAGTGGGGATTGGACCAAGACCCAGAGCACAGATACGCAGTATTTT.

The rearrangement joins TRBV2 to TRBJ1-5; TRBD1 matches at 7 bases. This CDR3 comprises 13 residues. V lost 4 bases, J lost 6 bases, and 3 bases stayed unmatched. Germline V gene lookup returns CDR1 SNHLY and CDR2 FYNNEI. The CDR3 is CASSGQGVQPQHF. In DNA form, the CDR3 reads TGTGCCAGCAGTGGGCAGGGGGTTCAGCCCCAGCATTTT.

For the CDR3, the DNA is TGTGCCAGCAGGGGACAGGGGCCTAATGAAAAACTGTTTTTT. Protein: CASRGQGPNEKLFF. The chain is built from TRBV9 and TRBJ1-4; 10 nucleotides agree with TRBD1. The ends lost 5 bases at V and 3 bases at J; junction bases unmatched: 1. CDR1 and CDR2 from the germline V gene are SGDLS and YYNGEE. This CDR3 has 14 amino acids.

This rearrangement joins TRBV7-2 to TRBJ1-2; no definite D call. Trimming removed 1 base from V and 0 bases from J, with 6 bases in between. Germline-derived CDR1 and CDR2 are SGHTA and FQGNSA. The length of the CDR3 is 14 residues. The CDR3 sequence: CASSLEGSNYGYTF. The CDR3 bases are TGTGCCAGCAGCTTAGAAGGGTCTAACTATGGCTACACCTTC. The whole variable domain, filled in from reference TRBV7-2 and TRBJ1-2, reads GAGVSQSPSNKVTEKGKDVELRCDPISGHTALYWYRQSLGQGLEFLIYFQGNSAPDKSGLPSDRFSAERTGGSVSTLTIQRTQQEDSAVYLCASSLEGSNYGYTFGSGTRLTVV.

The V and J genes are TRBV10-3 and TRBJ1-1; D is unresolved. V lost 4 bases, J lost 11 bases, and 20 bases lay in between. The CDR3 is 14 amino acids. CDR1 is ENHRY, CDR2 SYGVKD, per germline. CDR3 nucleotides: TGTGCCATCAGTGCTTTCGGAGGACCTGAAGCGGCTTTCTTT. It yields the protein CAISAFGGPEAAFF.